The rows below give T cell receptor beta chains drawn from one sample of a study of blood T cell repertoires in COVID-19. Data came from immunoSEQ multiplex PCR; TCRdb stores just in-frame clones and leaves some out. The sample carries about 110,000 clones, around 90% recorded once. Sequencing input: peripheral blood. The receptors originated from a human donor in a cohort sampled during active COVID-19. CDR3s include the opening cysteine and the closing phenylalanine or tryptophan. The order of the fields is V gene, D gene, CDR3 protein. D genes are given only for firm matches.

V gene: TRBV2; D gene: -; CDR3 protein: CASSEGRGSYEQYF
V gene: TRBV2; D gene: TRBD1; CDR3 protein: CASSQGAMGGYTF
V gene: TRBV2; D gene: TRBD2; CDR3 protein: CASSRGTSNEQFF
V gene: TRBV11-2; D gene: TRBD2; CDR3 protein: CASSLDPRGGPYEQYF
V gene: TRBV7-6; D gene: TRBD1; CDR3 protein: CASSLQGELYEQYF
V gene: TRBV2; D gene: -; CDR3 protein: CASSEQGNEKLFF
V gene: TRBV12-3/TRBV12-4; D gene: -; CDR3 protein: CASSRSYNSPLHF
V gene: TRBV11-3; D gene: TRBD1; CDR3 protein: CASSLGGQGYYNEQFF
V gene: TRBV3-1/TRBV3-2; D gene: -; CDR3 protein: CASSPRFASTDTQYF
V gene: TRBV7-2; D gene: -; CDR3 protein: CASSPDGASGLTYEQYF
V gene: TRBV2; D gene: -; CDR3 protein: CASTKRRVTSEAFF
V gene: TRBV19; D gene: -; CDR3 protein: CASRGGGDYTEAFF